This TCR beta chain was obtained from a study of T cell repertoires in cytomegalovirus infection. Study-level background: Both CMV infection and a matching HLA type were indicated by public TCR beta signatures. Overall study results and limits: There were HLA-C-restricted CMV-specific TCR beta clonotypes dominating the ex vivo response.

Regarding this clonotype: Its antigen is not identified.

TCRdb re-called the reads through MiXCR, storing one row per CDR3 protein. The repertoire has about 130,000 distinct CDR3 sequences, under 30% of them found once; the top ten carry about 37%. From germline, CDR1 is MNHEY and CDR2 SVGEGT. V was cut by 2 bases and J by 1 base, with 21 bases left in between. The CDR3 has 19 amino acids. Sequencing was done on a sample of PBMCs, sequenced either directly or after in vitro stimulation (not recorded which). The TCR originated in a human donor in good health (CMV status not recorded). Some clones in this sample may be carry-over from other donors' samples. This sequence joins TRBV6-2 or TRBV6-3 and TRBJ1-5; D gene ambiguous. The DNA of the CDR3 is TGTGCCAGCAGTTACGCCCTCCTACGGGTAAGAAGAAGCAATCAGCCCCAGCATTTT. It encodes CASSYALLRVRRSNQPQHF.